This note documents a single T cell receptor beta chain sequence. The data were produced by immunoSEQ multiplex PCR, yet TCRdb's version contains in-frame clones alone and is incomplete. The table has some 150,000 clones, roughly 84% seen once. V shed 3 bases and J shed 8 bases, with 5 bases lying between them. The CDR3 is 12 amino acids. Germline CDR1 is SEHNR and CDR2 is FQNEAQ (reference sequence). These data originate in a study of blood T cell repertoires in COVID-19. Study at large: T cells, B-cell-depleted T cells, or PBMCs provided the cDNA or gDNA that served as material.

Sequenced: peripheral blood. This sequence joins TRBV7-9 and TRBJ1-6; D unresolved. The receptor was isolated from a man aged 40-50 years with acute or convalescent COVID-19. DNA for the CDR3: TGTGCCAGCAGCTTCGGGTATTCACCCCTCCACTTT. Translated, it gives CASSFGYSPLHF.